The clone carrying this T cell receptor (beta chain) was detected many times. What it binds is unknown. Researchers used genomic DNA as the template to profile TCR beta VDJ and CDR3. TCRdb reanalysed the reads using MiXCR and keeps one entry per CDR3 protein. The profile shows around 42,000 distinct CDR3 sequences, roughly three fifths of them singletons. The data belong to a study of CD8+CD57+ T cells in acquired aplastic anemia. As for the study in general: The study obtained an average of around 3.1 ug of DNA from sorted CD4+ and CD8+ cells.

Per germline, CDR1 SQVTM and CDR2 ANQGSEA. Trimming stripped 5 bases from V and 8 bases from J, with 24 bases between. The CDR3 has 15 residues. The patients chosen for sequencing had shown expansion of CD8+CD57+ cells (detected by flow cytometry). At the time of blood sampling, patients had not yet received any therapy. Findings of the study overall: In common between the patients and the controls were approximately 28 CD8+ CDR3 sequences.

The chain recombines TRBV29-1 with TRBJ1-2, with TRBD1 as a possible D gene (5 bases). Sequencing used sorted CD4+, CD8+, or CD8+CD57+ T cells (not recorded which) from PBMCs. This receptor was obtained from a human donor with aplastic anemia. This CDR3 reads CSVLGASDGAGGYTF. The CDR3 bases are TGCAGCGTTTTAGGGGCCTCGGACGGGGCGGGAGGCTACACCTTC.